The entry below describes one TCR beta chain. Deletions cut 3 bases from V and 2 bases from J, with 8 bases between. The CDR3 runs 15 residues. The V gene's germline CDR1 is SGHAT and CDR2 FQNNGV. This table comes from immunoSEQ multiplex PCR, and its TCRdb copy is limited to in-frame clones, with some not included. The repertoire includes tens of thousands of clones, approximately 91% of them detected once, and around 0.37% sits in the top ten. The data originate from a study of technical replicates of blood from several donors. The sequenced sample consisted of T cells isolated from PBMCs. The chain uses TRBV11-2 and TRBJ2-6; possible D gene TRBD1, 5 bases. The receptor was isolated from a human donor in good health. Some clones in this sample may be carry-over from other donors' samples. CDR3 amino acids: CASSLVGAGANVLTF. The CDR3 region has the DNA TGTGCCAGCAGCTTGGTAGGGGCTGGGGCCAACGTCCTGACTTTC.